Listed below are T cell receptor beta chains from one sample, sequenced in a study of blood T cell repertoires in COVID-19. Assay used: immunoSEQ multiplex PCR; TCRdb lists only in-frame clones, some missing. Among 200,000 to 250,000 clones listed, around 90% were seen once. Sequencing used PBMCs or T cells enriched from blood (not recorded which). The receptors shown here come from a woman between 50 and 59 years old with acute COVID-19. Each CDR3 is given with its conserved first and last residue. A D gene is named only where the DNA matches it firmly. Clone size is shown for a subset of rows, as once, few, many or a class of expanded clone.

v_call	j_call	clone_size	d_call	cdr3_nt	cdr3_aa
TRBV7-9	TRBJ2-3	.	TRBD1	TGTGCCAGCAGCTTACAGACAGGGGGGAAGGATACGCAGTATTTT	CASSLQTGGKDTQYF
TRBV3-1/TRBV3-2	TRBJ1-6	.	.	TGTGCCAGCAGCCAAGATTGGCAGAAAAAGGGGCTATATAATTCACCCCTCCACTTT	CASSQDWQKKGLYNSPLHF
TRBV18	TRBJ2-3	.	TRBD1	TGTGCCAGCTCATGGGACAGGGGAGATACGCAGTATTTT	CASSWDRGDTQYF
TRBV18	TRBJ2-4	.	.	TGTGCCAGCTCACCTCAGGGGGCCAAAAACATTCAGTACTTC	CASSPQGAKNIQYF
TRBV3-1/TRBV3-2	TRBJ1-5	.	.	TGTGCCAGCACCCGAGAAGGGGGAGAGCAGCCCCAGCATTTT	CASTREGGEQPQHF
TRBV9	TRBJ2-1	.	.	TGTGCCAGCAGCGTGGGTGGAGGGCTAAATGAGCAGTTCTTC	CASSVGGGLNEQFF
TRBV28	TRBJ2-3	.	TRBD1	TGTGCCAGCAGTCGGGACAGACCCAAAACAGATACGCAGTATTTT	CASSRDRPKTDTQYF
TRBV30	TRBJ1-4	.	.	TGTGCCTGGAGTGTACGAGTGGGGAGAGAAAAACTGTTTTTT	CAWSVRVGREKLFF
TRBV5-8	TRBJ1-1	once	.	TGTGCCAGCAGCCTACGGGGAATGGGTGAAGCTTTCTTT	CASSLRGMGEAFF
TRBV27	TRBJ1-2	.	.	TGTGCCAGCAGGCCCAGTGGACAGCGCAACTATGGCTACACCTTC	CASRPSGQRNYGYTF
TRBV27	TRBJ2-5	.	TRBD1	TGTGCCAGCAGCCCATCCTCCGGGACAGGAGAGACCCAGTACTTC	CASSPSSGTGETQYF
TRBV7-9	TRBJ2-7	.	.	TGTGCCATCCCCCCGGAGGGGGCCCAGGGGACCTACGAGCAGTACTTC	CAIPPEGAQGTYEQYF
TRBV6-5	TRBJ1-1	.	TRBD1	TGTGCCAGCAGAGTAGACAGGGACACTGAAGCTTTCTTT	CASRVDRDTEAFF
TRBV19	TRBJ2-2	.	TRBD2	TGTGCCAGTCGTAGCGGGAGCGCCGCCGGGGAGCTGTTTTTT	CASRSGSAAGELFF